Below, 27 T cell receptor beta chains from the same sample are listed, as sequenced in a study of T cell changes during pregnancy in multiple sclerosis. Assay: immunoSEQ multiplex PCR; the TCRdb copy retains only in-frame clones and omits some. The sample holds 100,000 or so clones, around 93% seen once. The sequences come from peripheral blood, collected before pregnancy. These receptors came from a female donor with multiple sclerosis, enrolled in a pregnancy study.

The CDR3 spells CASSHRGPQGEQYF. DNA of the CDR3: TGTGCCAGTAGTCACAGGGGCCCCCAGGGCGAGCAGTACTTC. The chain combines TRBV19 with TRBJ2-7, with 7 bases aligning to TRBD1. J was trimmed by 6 bases and V by 5 bases; bases with no gene match: 10. The CDR3 is 14 residues long. Germline V gene lookup returns CDR1 LNHDA and CDR2 SQIVND (reference sequence).

The chain uses TRBV5-6 and TRBJ2-7; TRBD1 matches at 11 bases. CDR1 is SGHDT and CDR2 is YYEEEE in the germline V gene. Trimming took 4 bases from V and 2 from J; bases not matched to a gene: 2. The CDR3 is made up of 14 amino acids. The CDR3, as DNA: TGTGCCAGCAGCCCGGGACAGGGGGCCTACGAGCAGTACTTC. Amino acids: CASSPGQGAYEQYF.

The chain employs TRBV5-1 and TRBJ2-4; the match to TRBD2 covers 7 bases. J lost 4 bases, V lost 3 bases, and 4 bases had no gene match. This CDR3 comprises 14 residues. From germline, CDR1 is SGHRS and CDR2 YFSETQ. CDR3: CASSSLADKNIQYF. The CDR3 DNA reads TGCGCCAGCAGCTCCCTAGCGGATAAAAACATTCAGTACTTC.

The genes are TRBV5-4 and TRBJ2-7; 7 bases fit TRBD2. CDR1 SGHNT and CDR2 YYREEE come from the germline V gene (reference sequence). The CDR3 covers 15 residues. The J segment lost 2 bases and the V segment lost 4 bases, leaving 9 bases of the junction unmatched. The CDR3 here is CASSLAASGTYEQYF. The CDR3 DNA sequence: TGTGCCAGCAGCCTAGCCGCTAGCGGTACCTACGAGCAGTACTTC.

This chain uses TRBV21-1 with TRBJ1-2. TRBV21-1 is assigned pseudogene status. The CDR3 is 12 amino acids. The CDR3 loop reads CASSKDGEGYTF. CDR3 DNA: TGTGCCAGCAGCAAAGATGGGGAGGGCTACACCTTC.

The chain joins TRBV10-3 to TRBJ2-3; weak D call: TRBD1 (6 bases). Germline CDR1 is ENHRY and CDR2 is SYGVKD. The V end was cut by 6 bases, the J end by 6 bases, with 22 bases between. This CDR3 region has 16 residues. The CDR3 spells CAISHPQGPKRDTQYF. The DNA for the CDR3 is TGTGCCATCAGCCACCCCCAGGGGCCCAAGAGGGATACGCAGTATTTT.

The chain links TRBV12-5 to TRBJ1-2; D not resolved. With 6 bases removed from V and 0 bases from J, the gap between germline ends came to 23 bases. Per the germline V gene, CDR1 is LGHNT and CDR2 is FRNRAP. The CDR3 runs 18 residues. CDR3 nucleotide sequence: TGTGCTAGTGGGACCGCCGTGAGTCCAGGCCCTACTAACTATGGCTACACCTTC. Its translation: CASGTAVSPGPTNYGYTF.

The chain uses TRBV25-1 and TRBJ2-1; 10 nucleotides match TRBD1. CDR1 is MGHDK and CDR2 is SYGVNS in the germline V gene. The CDR3 is made up of 15 amino acids. J was trimmed by 5 bases and V by 5 bases; bases with no gene match: 6. In DNA form, the CDR3 reads TGTGCCAGCAGTATATCCGGGACAGGGGACAATGAGCAGTTCTTC. Amino acid sequence: CASSISGTGDNEQFF.

V usage is TRBV7-9 and J usage is TRBJ1-4; 8 bases align to TRBD1. J gave up 8 bases and V 5 bases, and 4 bases lay outside the gene matches. The CDR3 loop spans 13 amino acids. CDR1 and CDR2 (germline): SEHNR, FQNEAQ (reference sequence). This CDR3 reads CASSPWTGEKLFF. The CDR3, as DNA: TGTGCCAGCAGCCCATGGACAGGGGAAAAACTGTTTTTT.

The rearrangement uses TRBV13 and TRBJ2-4; the match to TRBD2 covers 12 bases. Germline lookup yields CDR1 PRHDT and CDR2 FYEKMQ (reference sequence). The V and J ends lost 4 bases and 6 bases, in that order; junction bases with no gene match: 1. There are 14 residues in the CDR3. The CDR3 spells CASSSGLAGNIQYF. CDR3 bases: TGTGCCAGCAGCTCGGGACTAGCGGGAAACATTCAGTACTTC.

The J gene is TRBJ2-1, the V gene TRBV12-5; D not resolved. V was clipped by 2 bases and J by 0 bases, with 14 bases between them. CDR1 and CDR2 (germline): LGHNT, FRNRAP. The CDR3 is made up of 17 amino acids. The CDR3 sequence: CASGLIVSRSSYNEQFF. The CDR3 DNA is TGTGCTAGTGGTTTGATTGTTAGCCGAAGCTCCTACAATGAGCAGTTCTTC.

The rearrangement joins TRBV2 to TRBJ1-1; a possible D gene is TRBD1 (6 bases). V lost 0 bases to trimming and J lost 7 bases, with 9 bases between them. This CDR3 region has 13 residues. The germline V gene encodes CDR1 SNHLY and CDR2 FYNNEI. CDR3 nucleotide sequence: TGTGCCAGCAGTGAAGCAGGGGGTCTTGAAGCTTTCTTT. It yields the protein CASSEAGGLEAFF.

The chain links TRBV30 to TRBJ1-2, with 7 bases that match TRBD1. V gave up 2 bases and J gave up 4 bases; unmatched junction bases: 1. This CDR3 contains 12 residues. Looked up from germline, CDR1 is GTSNPN and CDR2 is SVGIG (reference sequence). This CDR3 reads CAWSRDSYGYTF. In nucleotides, the CDR3 is TGTGCCTGGAGTAGGGACAGCTATGGCTACACCTTC.

CDR3 loop: CASSLLWDRGHYGYTF. In nucleotides, the CDR3 is TGTGCCAGCAGTTTATTATGGGACAGGGGGCACTATGGCTACACCTTC. The rearrangement joins TRBV28 to TRBJ1-2, with TRBD1 matching 12 bases. Trimming took 1 base from V and 3 from J; bases not matched to a gene: 3. Germline V CDR1 and CDR2: MDHEN, SYDVKM. The CDR3 extends over 16 amino acids.

The sample holds one count of this clone. The rearrangement uses TRBV25-1 and TRBJ2-7, with D uncertain. The CDR3 is made up of 12 amino acids. Trimming pared 9 bases from V and 1 base from J, leaving 10 bases between. Germline values: CDR1 MGHDK, CDR2 SYGVNS. CDR3 nucleotide sequence: TGTGCCAGTAATACAGCTTCCTACGAGCAGTACTTC. Translation gives CASNTASYEQYF.

The chain joins TRBV5-4 to TRBJ2-1; D is unresolved. CDR3 length: 14 residues. V lost 0 bases and J lost 0, with 4 bases in between. Germline lookup yields CDR1 SGHNT and CDR2 YYREEE (reference sequence). The CDR3 DNA reads as TGTGCCAGCAGCTTGGCAATCTCCTACAATGAGCAGTTCTTC. This gives the protein CASSLAISYNEQFF.

The gene calls are TRBV19 and TRBJ1-2, with 12 bases identical to TRBD1. V was pared by 6 bases and J by 7 bases, with 6 bases of the junction left unmatched. Germline V gene lookup returns CDR1 LNHDA and CDR2 SQIVND (reference sequence). The CDR3 runs to 14 residues. The chain's CDR3 is CASSLGQGAVGYTF. CDR3 sequence (DNA): TGTGCCAGTAGCCTGGGACAGGGGGCTGTTGGCTACACCTTC.

The CDR3 coding sequence is TGTGCCAGCAGTCGTACAGGGGCGGTCACTGAAGCTTTCTTT. Translating it yields CASSRTGAVTEAFF. The chain recombines TRBV27 with TRBJ1-1; the match to TRBD1 covers 7 bases. V was clipped by 5 bases and J by 4 bases; unmatched bases: 7. This CDR3 is 14 amino acids long. The germline V gene encodes CDR1 MNHEY and CDR2 SMNVEV (reference sequence).

The J gene is TRBJ2-1, the V gene TRBV4-3; TRBD1 aligns across 10 bases. The CDR3 totals 15 residues. Trimming removed 4 bases from V and 7 bases from J; junction bases left unmatched: 7. Germline assignment: CDR1 LGHNA and CDR2 YSLEER. CDR3 region: CASSPQDRGANEQFF. The CDR3 bases are TGCGCCAGCAGCCCGCAGGACAGGGGGGCAAATGAGCAGTTCTTC.

This clone has a single count. J is TRBJ2-1 and V is TRBV4-3; 13 nucleotides align to TRBD2. Germline V CDR1 and CDR2: LGHNA, YSLEER. The V segment lost 5 bases and the J segment 9 bases; nucleotides outside the gene matches: 7. The CDR3 extends over 15 amino acids. The CDR3 DNA is TGCGCCAGCAGCGCCGGGACTAGCGGGATTCGTGAGCAGTTCTTC. This encodes CASSAGTSGIREQFF.

This chain uses TRBV5-1 with TRBJ2-7, with D perhaps matching TRBD1 (5 bases). The V and J ends lost 2 bases and 3 bases respectively, with 15 bases between them. The CDR3 contains 15 residues. The germline gives CDR1 SGHRS, CDR2 YFSETQ. The CDR3 loop reads CASSLGQGLHYEQYF. The DNA for the CDR3 is TGCGCCAGCAGCTTAGGCCAGGGCCTACACTACGAGCAGTACTTC.

V and J are TRBV4-2 and TRBJ2-1; no firm D call. This CDR3 contains 13 residues. Germline loops: CDR1 LGHNA, CDR2 YNFKEQ. V lost 1 base and J lost 5, with 6 bases in between. This chain's CDR3 is CASSQVQDNEQFF. CDR3 in DNA: TGTGCCAGCAGCCAAGTACAAGACAATGAGCAGTTCTTC.

This sequence joins TRBV6-4 and TRBJ2-1; TRBD2 matches at 13 bases. The CDR3 loop spans 14 amino acids. V gave up 4 bases and J gave up 8 bases; unmatched junction bases: 2. Germline loops: CDR1 MRHNA, CDR2 SNTAGT. The CDR3 sequence: CASSVGLAGDEQFF. The DNA for the CDR3 is TGTGCCAGCAGTGTAGGACTAGCGGGAGATGAGCAGTTCTTC.

The J gene is TRBJ2-3, the V gene TRBV18, with TRBD2 as a possible D gene (5 bases). V was cut by 5 bases and J by 4 bases, with 13 bases left in between. Germline CDR1 is KGHSH and CDR2 is LQKENI. This CDR3 contains 14 residues. The CDR3 DNA reads as TGTGCCAGCTCAACGGGAACCTTTTCAGATACGCAGTATTTT. Translating gives CASSTGTFSDTQYF.

This clone has just a few counts. J is TRBJ1-1 and V is TRBV29-1; 11 nucleotides line up with TRBD1. From germline, CDR1 is SQVTM and CDR2 ANQGSEA. CDR3 length: 14 amino acids. V shed 2 bases, J shed 7 bases, and the junction held 6 bases outside the gene matches. This CDR3 reads CSVESGQGEVEAFF. The CDR3 region has the DNA TGCAGCGTTGAATCGGGACAGGGGGAAGTTGAAGCTTTCTTT.

J is TRBJ1-5 and V is TRBV6-6; tentatively, D is TRBD1 (5 bases). CDR1 is MNHNY, CDR2 SVGAGI, per germline (reference sequence). Trimming took 0 bases from V and 0 from J, leaving 9 bases between them. The CDR3 is 16 residues long. CDR3 in DNA: TGTGCCAGCAGTTACTCGGGGGGATATAGCAATCAGCCCCAGCATTTT. This codes for CASSYSGGYSNQPQHF.

This chain connects TRBV2 to TRBJ2-7, with 8 bases matching TRBD1. This CDR3 is 14 amino acids long. V lost 3 bases to trimming and J lost 1 base; unmatched junction nucleotides: 2. Looked up from germline, CDR1 is SNHLY and CDR2 is FYNNEI. CDR3 residues: CASSETGASYEQYF. The CDR3 nucleotides are TGTGCCAGCAGTGAGACAGGGGCGTCCTACGAGCAGTACTTC. The variable domain in full, completed from reference TRBV2 and TRBJ2-7, reads EPEVTQTPSHQVTQMGQEVILRCVPISNHLYFYWYRQILGQKVEFLVSFYNNEISEKSEIFDDQFSVERPDGSNFTLKIRSTKLEDSAMYFCASSETGASYEQYFGPGTRLTVT.